Shown below are 18 T cell receptor beta chains from a single sample sequenced in a study of cytomegalovirus exposure and HLA in healthy donors. The PCR employed 60 Vbeta primers together with 13 Jbeta primers. Sequenced by immunoSEQ multiplex PCR; TCRdb stores in-frame clones only, minus some. This sample yields around 120,000 clones, of which around 79% are seen a single time; 3.1% belongs to the top ten. The sample taken for sequencing was PBMCs. These receptors were collected from a woman in her 40s in good health and CMV-seronegative.

CDR3 nucleotides: TGTGCCAGCAGCCCCGACGGGACAGGGGGCAACGAGCAGTACTTC. Its translation: CASSPDGTGGNEQYF. This rearrangement joins TRBV7-2 to TRBJ2-7; 12 nucleotides match TRBD1. The length of the CDR3 is 15 residues. V lost 5 bases and J lost 5; bases outside the gene matches: 7. Per germline, CDR1 SGHTA and CDR2 FQGNSA.

The chain employs TRBV19 and TRBJ2-1, with D maybe TRBD2 (6 bases). Trimming removed 4 bases from V and 5 bases from J, with 9 bases in between. The CDR3 consists of 13 residues. The germline CDR1 and CDR2 sequences are LNHDA and SQIVND (reference sequence). This CDR3 is CASSTRGDNEQFF. CDR3 nucleotide sequence: TGTGCCAGTAGTACGCGCGGGGACAATGAGCAGTTCTTC.

The V gene is TRBV5-1, the J gene TRBJ2-5; no clear D gene. Germline V gene data show CDR1 as SGHRS and CDR2 as YFSETQ. CDR3 length: 14 residues. V lost 0 bases and J lost 4, with 10 bases in between. CDR3 DNA: TGCGCCAGCAGCTTGGCCTCGGGTCGAGAGACCCAGTACTTC. Residues: CASSLASGRETQYF.

The V and J genes are TRBV18 and TRBJ1-2, with 10 positions matching TRBD1. Germline V gene sequence: CDR1 KGHSH, CDR2 LQKENI. The length of the CDR3 is 14 residues. The V segment lost 7 bases and the J segment 4 bases; nucleotides outside the gene matches: 6. CDR3 sequence: CASFNGTGAYGYTF. The CDR3 bases are TGTGCCAGCTTTAATGGGACAGGGGCCTATGGCTACACCTTC.

This chain uses TRBV6-6 with TRBJ1-3, with 8 bases identical to TRBD1. The CDR3 is 14 residues long. The ends lost 5 bases at V and 4 bases at J; junction bases unmatched: 4. Germline-derived CDR1 and CDR2 are MNHNY and SVGAGI (reference sequence). CDR3 coding DNA: TGTGCCAGCAGTCAGGACAGGGCAGGAAACACCATATATTTT. It encodes CASSQDRAGNTIYF.

This clone was counted a single time. V usage is TRBV11-2 and J usage is TRBJ2-1; 8 nucleotides agree with TRBD1. Trimming cost V 8 bases and J 2 bases; bases outside gene matches: 14. Germline values: CDR1 SGHAT, CDR2 FQNNGV. The CDR3 extends over 17 amino acids. Here the CDR3 DNA reads TGTGCCAGCGCCAACGCCCTTATGACAGGGGCCTACAATGAGCAGTTCTTC. Protein: CASANALMTGAYNEQFF.

This clone was observed a handful of times. V is TRBV5-4 and J is TRBJ2-3; D is perhaps TRBD1 (5 bases). The germline V gene has CDR1 SGHNT and CDR2 YYREEE (reference sequence). Trimming took 1 base from V and 3 from J, leaving 15 bases between them. The CDR3 contains 16 residues. The CDR3 DNA follows: TGTGCCAGCAGCTTGATCCCAAGGGGAACTACAGATACGCAGTATTTT. This codes for CASSLIPRGTTDTQYF.

The chain uses TRBV7-8 and TRBJ1-3; D is possibly TRBD1 (6 bases). Germline-derived CDR1 and CDR2 are SGHVS and FQNEAQ. The CDR3 contains 16 residues. Trimming shortened V by 2 bases and J by 4 bases, and 15 bases separated the two germline ends. CDR3 nucleotides: TGTGCCAGCAGCTTAAGGACAGACACGGTGGGAAACACCATATATTTT. Encoded protein: CASSLRTDTVGNTIYF.

This chain connects TRBV2 to TRBJ1-2, with a tentative D call TRBD1 (6 bases). CDR1 and CDR2 (germline): SNHLY, FYNNEI. V lost 4 bases and J 1 base, leaving 13 bases between the germline ends. The CDR3 is 15 amino acids. CDR3 residues: CASSAWGLSNYGYTF. The CDR3, as DNA: TGTGCCAGCAGTGCATGGGGGCTTAGTAACTATGGCTACACCTTC.

The V and J genes are TRBV2 and TRBJ2-5; 14 nucleotides line up with TRBD2. Trimming at V came to 3 bases and at J to 3 bases, leaving 0 bases not matched to a gene. Germline V gene data show CDR1 as SNHLY and CDR2 as FYNNEI. The CDR3 has 15 amino acids. For the CDR3, the DNA is TGTGCCAGCAGTGAGACTAGCGGGAGGGAAGAGACCCAGTACTTC. Its protein is CASSETSGREETQYF.

This chain connects TRBV10-1 to TRBJ2-1, with TRBD2 matching over 14 bases. There are 16 residues in the CDR3. The germline V gene has CDR1 WNHNN and CDR2 SYGVQD (reference sequence). V shed 9 bases, J shed 8 bases, and the junction held 12 bases outside the gene matches. As DNA, the CDR3 is TGCGCCAGTTCTGATTCCGGGACTAGCGGGAGTTATGAGCAGTTCTTC. Translated: CASSDSGTSGSYEQFF.

V usage is TRBV19 and J usage is TRBJ1-2; the match to TRBD1 covers 10 bases. The CDR3 has 16 amino acids. The germline CDR1 and CDR2 sequences are LNHDA and SQIVND (reference sequence). Unmatched junction bases numbered 8, after V lost 0 bases and J lost 7 bases. This CDR3 is CASSIEGTGVRSGYTF. The CDR3 nucleotides are TGTGCCAGTAGTATAGAGGGGACAGGGGTACGCTCTGGCTACACCTTC. Based on the CDR3 plus reference TRBV19 and TRBJ1-2, the full variable domain is DGGITQSPKYLFRKEGQNVTLSCEQNLNHDAMYWYRQDPGQGLRLIYYSQIVNDFQKGDIAEGYSVSREKKESFPLTVTSAQKNPTAFYLCASSIEGTGVRSGYTFGSGTRLTVV.

The V gene is TRBV30, the J gene TRBJ1-4; 9 nucleotides match TRBD1. The germline CDR1 and CDR2 sequences are GTSNPN and SVGIG (reference sequence). This CDR3 region has 16 residues. J was trimmed by 7 bases and V by 1 base; bases with no gene match: 10. DNA for the CDR3: TGTGCCTGGAGTGAAATACAGGGGGCATTAGGTGAAAAACTGTTTTTT. It encodes CAWSEIQGALGEKLFF.

The rearrangement uses TRBV2 and TRBJ2-7; D not resolved. This CDR3 comprises 13 residues. V was trimmed by 1 base and J by 6 bases, leaving 10 bases between them. Germline values: CDR1 SNHLY, CDR2 FYNNEI. In DNA, the CDR3 is TGTGCCAGCAGTGAAGAAACGGAGCGCGAGCAGTACTTC. Amino acids: CASSEETEREQYF.

Concerning this clone itself: One junction end disagrees with the germline gene, perhaps due to a read error. This sequence joins TRBV28 and TRBJ2-1; TRBD1 matches at 11 bases. CDR3 length equals 11 residues. Germline CDR1 and CDR2: MDHEN and SYDVKM. CDR3 loop: CASSSDRGLLF. The CDR3 DNA reads TGTGCCAGCAGTTCGGACAGGGGGCTGCTCTTC. Based on the CDR3 plus reference TRBV28 and TRBJ2-1, the full variable domain is DVKVTQSSRYLVKRTGEKVFLECVQDMDHENMFWYRQDPGLGLRLIYFSYDVKMKEKGDIPEGYSVSREKKERFSLILESASTNQTSMYLCASSSDRGLLFGPGTRLTVL.

This clone was seen just once. The J gene is TRBJ1-4, the V gene TRBV7-9, with a tentative D call TRBD1 (6 bases). V was trimmed by 1 base and J by 0 bases, leaving 9 bases between them. The CDR3 sequence is 16 residues long. Germline V gives CDR1 SEHNR, CDR2 FQNEAQ (reference sequence). Here the CDR3 DNA reads TGTGCCAGCAGCTTAGGGGACACCCCAACTAATGAAAAACTGTTTTTT. It yields the protein CASSLGDTPTNEKLFF.

The count of this clone is one. The genes are TRBV9 and TRBJ2-1, with 10 bases lining up with TRBD2. This CDR3 is built from 15 residues. Trimming cost V 4 bases and J 9 bases; bases outside gene matches: 10. CDR1 SGDLS and CDR2 YYNGEE come from the germline V gene. DNA of the CDR3: TGTGCCAGCAGCTTAGCAGCGGGAGGGGGTGGTGAGCAGTTCTTC. Translation: CASSLAAGGGGEQFF.

CDR3 bases: TGCGCCAGCAGCTTAAGAGGGGGCGGAGACCAGCCCCAGCATTTT. Its protein is CASSLRGGGDQPQHF. The chain has TRBV5-1 and TRBJ1-5, with 7 bases that match TRBD1. After removal of 2 bases from V and 7 bases from J, the junction contained 9 bases not matched to a gene. CDR3 length: 15 residues. The germline V gene encodes CDR1 SGHRS and CDR2 YFSETQ.